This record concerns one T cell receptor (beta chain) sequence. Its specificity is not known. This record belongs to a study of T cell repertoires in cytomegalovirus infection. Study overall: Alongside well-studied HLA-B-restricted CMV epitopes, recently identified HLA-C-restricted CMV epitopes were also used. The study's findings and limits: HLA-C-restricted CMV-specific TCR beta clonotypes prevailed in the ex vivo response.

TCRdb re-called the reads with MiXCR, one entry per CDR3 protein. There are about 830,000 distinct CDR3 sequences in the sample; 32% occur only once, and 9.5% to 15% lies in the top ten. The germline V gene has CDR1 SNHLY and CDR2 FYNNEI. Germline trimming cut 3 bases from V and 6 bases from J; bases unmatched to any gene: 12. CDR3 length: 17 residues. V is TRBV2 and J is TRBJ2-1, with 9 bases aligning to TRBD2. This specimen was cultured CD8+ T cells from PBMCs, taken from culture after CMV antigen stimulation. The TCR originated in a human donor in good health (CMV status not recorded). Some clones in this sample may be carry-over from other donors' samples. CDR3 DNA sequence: TGTGCCAGCAGTGACCCCAACCTAGCGGGGTTACCCAATGAGCAGTTCTTC. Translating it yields CASSDPNLAGLPNEQFF.